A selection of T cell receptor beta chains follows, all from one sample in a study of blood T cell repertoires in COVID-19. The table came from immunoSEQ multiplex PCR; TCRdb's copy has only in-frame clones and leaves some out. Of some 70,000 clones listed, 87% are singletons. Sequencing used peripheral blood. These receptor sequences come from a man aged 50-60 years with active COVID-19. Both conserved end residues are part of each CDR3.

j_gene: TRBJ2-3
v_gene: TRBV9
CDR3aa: CASSAGGSTQYF

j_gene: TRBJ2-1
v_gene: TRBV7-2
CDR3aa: CAIEREGRLSSYNEQFF

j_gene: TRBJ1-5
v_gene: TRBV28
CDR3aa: CASRARGSNQPQHF

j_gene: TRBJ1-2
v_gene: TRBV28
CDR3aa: CASSPSTGVNYGYTF

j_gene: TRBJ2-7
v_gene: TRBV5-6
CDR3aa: CASSLVPGNEQYF

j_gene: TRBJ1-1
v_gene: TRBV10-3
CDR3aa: CAISEWGHDGQGFEAFF

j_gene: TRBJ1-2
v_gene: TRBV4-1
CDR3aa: CASSQATGDYGYTF

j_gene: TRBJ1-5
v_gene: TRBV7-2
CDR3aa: CASSLGRNNQPQHF

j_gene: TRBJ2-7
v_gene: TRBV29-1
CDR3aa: CSVRMLVVPGQKSSYEQYF

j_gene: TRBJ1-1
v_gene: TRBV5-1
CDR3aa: CASSLSGRWAEAFF

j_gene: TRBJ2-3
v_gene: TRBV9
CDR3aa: CASSGAGSPDTQYF

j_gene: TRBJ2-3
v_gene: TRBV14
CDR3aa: CASSRGAGTGLKDTQYF

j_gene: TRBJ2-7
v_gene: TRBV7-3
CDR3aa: CASSPTGVRYEQYF

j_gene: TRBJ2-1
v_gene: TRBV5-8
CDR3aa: CASSSGTSGGSSYNEQFF

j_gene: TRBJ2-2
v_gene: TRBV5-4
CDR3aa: CASSLGVLAGVTGELFF

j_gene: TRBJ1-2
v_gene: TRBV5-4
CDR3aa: CASSAGTVRWGYTF

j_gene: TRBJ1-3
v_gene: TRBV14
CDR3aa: CASSQRVISGNTIYF

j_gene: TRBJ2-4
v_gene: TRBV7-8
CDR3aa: CASSLARRVGNIQYF

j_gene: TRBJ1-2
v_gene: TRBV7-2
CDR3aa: CASSFSGYGYTF

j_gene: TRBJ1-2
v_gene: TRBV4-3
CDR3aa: CASSQNRGGGYTF

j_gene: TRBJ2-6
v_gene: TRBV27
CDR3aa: CASSLGGAYGANVLTF

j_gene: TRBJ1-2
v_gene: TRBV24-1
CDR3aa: CATSDLRGADGYTF

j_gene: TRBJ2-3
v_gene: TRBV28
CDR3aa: CASGRGSTDTQYF

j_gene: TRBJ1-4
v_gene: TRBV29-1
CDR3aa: CSVSPYSAEKLFF

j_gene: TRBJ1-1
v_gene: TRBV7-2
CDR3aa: CASSLGGTGHTEAFF

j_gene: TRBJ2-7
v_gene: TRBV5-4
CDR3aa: CASSLGGGASLYEQYF

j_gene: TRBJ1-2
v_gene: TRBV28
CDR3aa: CASSLTTGRYTF

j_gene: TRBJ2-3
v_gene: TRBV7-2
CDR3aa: CASSSTGGRVAGTQYF

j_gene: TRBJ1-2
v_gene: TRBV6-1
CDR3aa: CASSELGQGRYGYTF

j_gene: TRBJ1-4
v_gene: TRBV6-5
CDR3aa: CASSPGGADEKLFF

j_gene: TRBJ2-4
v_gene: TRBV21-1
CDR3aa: CASSREEGPLAKNIQYF

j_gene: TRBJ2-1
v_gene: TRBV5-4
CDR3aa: CASSPGLAGGAIYNEQFF

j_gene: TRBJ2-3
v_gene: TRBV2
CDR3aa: CASSEYGTSADTQYF

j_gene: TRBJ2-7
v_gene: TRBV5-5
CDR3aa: CASSLGQRFYEQYF

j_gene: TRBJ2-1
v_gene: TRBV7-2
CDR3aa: CASSRLAGALDNEQFF

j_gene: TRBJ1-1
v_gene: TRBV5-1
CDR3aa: CASSLILGGNTEAFF